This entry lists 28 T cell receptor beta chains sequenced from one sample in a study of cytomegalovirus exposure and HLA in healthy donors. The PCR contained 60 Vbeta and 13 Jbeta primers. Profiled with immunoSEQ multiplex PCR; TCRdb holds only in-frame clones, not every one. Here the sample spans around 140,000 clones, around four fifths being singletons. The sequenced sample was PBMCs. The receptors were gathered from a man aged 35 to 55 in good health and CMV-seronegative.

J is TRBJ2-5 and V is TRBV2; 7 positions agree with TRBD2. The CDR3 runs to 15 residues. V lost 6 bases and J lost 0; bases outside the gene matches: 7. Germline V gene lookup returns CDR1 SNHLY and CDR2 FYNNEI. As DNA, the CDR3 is TGTGCCAGCAGGGATCAGGGAGGGAACCAAGAGACCCAGTACTTC. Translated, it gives CASRDQGGNQETQYF.

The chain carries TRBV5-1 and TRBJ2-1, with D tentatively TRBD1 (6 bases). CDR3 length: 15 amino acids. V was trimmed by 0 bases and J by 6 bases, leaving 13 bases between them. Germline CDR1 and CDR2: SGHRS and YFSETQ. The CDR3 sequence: CASSLAFQGTNEQFF. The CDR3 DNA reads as TGCGCCAGCAGCTTGGCTTTTCAGGGGACCAATGAGCAGTTCTTC. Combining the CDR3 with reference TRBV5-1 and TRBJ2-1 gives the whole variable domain KAGVTQTPRYLIKTRGQQVTLSCSPISGHRSVSWYQQTPGQGLQFLFEYFSETQRNKGNFPGRFSGRQFSNSRSEMNVSTLELGDSALYLCASSLAFQGTNEQFFGPGTRLTVL.

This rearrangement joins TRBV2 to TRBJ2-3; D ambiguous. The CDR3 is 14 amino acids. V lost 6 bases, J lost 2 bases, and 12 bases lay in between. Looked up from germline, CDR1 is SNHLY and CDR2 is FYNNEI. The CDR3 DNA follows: TGTGCCAGCAGCCCCATCCTACTCACAGATACGCAGTATTTT. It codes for CASSPILLTDTQYF.

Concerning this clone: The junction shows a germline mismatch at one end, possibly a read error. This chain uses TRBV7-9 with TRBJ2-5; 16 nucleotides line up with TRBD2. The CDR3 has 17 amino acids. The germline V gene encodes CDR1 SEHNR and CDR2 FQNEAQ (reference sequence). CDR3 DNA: TGTTCCAGCAGCTATACGGGACTAGCGGGGGGGCCGAAGACCCAGTACTTC. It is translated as CSSSYTGLAGGPKTQYF.

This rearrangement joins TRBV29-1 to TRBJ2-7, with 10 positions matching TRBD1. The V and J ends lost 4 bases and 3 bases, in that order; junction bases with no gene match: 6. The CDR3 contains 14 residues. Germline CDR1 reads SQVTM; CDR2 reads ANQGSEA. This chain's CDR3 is CSVVDRGDVYEQYF. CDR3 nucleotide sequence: TGCAGCGTTGTGGACAGGGGGGATGTCTACGAGCAGTACTTC.

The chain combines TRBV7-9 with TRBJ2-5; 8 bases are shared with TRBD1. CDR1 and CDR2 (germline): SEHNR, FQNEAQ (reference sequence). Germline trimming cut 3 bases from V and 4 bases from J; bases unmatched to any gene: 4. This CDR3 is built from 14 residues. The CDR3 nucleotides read TGTGCCAGCAGCTTTCTGGACAGGGCAGAGACCCAGTACTTC. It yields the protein CASSFLDRAETQYF.

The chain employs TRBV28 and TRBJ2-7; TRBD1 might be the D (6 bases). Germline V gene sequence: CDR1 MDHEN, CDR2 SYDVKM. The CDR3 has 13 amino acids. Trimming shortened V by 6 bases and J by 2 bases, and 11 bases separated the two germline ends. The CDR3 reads CASSPTGTYEQYF. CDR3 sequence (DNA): TGTGCCAGCAGCCCCACAGGGACCTACGAGCAGTACTTC. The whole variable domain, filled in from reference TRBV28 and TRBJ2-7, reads DVKVTQSSRYLVKRTGEKVFLECVQDMDHENMFWYRQDPGLGLRLIYFSYDVKMKEKGDIPEGYSVSREKKERFSLILESASTNQTSMYLCASSPTGTYEQYFGPGTRLTVT.

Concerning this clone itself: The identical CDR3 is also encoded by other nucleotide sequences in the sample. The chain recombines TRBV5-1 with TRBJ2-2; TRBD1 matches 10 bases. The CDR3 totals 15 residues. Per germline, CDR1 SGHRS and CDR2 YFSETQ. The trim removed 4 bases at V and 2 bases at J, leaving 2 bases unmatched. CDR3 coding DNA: TGCGCCAGCAGCCGGACAGGGGGAAACACCGGGGAGCTGTTTTTT. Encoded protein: CASSRTGGNTGELFF.

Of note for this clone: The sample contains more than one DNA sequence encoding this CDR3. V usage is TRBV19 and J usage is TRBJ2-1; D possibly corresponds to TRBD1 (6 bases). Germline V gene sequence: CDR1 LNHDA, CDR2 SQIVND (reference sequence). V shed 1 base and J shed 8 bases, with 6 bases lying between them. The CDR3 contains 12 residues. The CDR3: CASSIAGDEQFF. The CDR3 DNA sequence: TGTGCCAGTAGTATAGCAGGGGATGAGCAGTTCTTC.

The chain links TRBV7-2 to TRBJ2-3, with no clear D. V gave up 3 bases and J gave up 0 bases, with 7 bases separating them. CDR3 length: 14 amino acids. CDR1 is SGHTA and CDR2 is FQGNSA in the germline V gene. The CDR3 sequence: CASSFKTSTDTQYF. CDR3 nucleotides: TGTGCCAGCAGCTTCAAGACTAGCACAGATACGCAGTATTTT.

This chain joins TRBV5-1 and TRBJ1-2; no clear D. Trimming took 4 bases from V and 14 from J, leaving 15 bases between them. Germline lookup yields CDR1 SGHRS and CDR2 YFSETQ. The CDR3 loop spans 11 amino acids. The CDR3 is CASSIGLVQTF. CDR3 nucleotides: TGCGCCAGCAGCATCGGACTTGTACAAACCTTC.

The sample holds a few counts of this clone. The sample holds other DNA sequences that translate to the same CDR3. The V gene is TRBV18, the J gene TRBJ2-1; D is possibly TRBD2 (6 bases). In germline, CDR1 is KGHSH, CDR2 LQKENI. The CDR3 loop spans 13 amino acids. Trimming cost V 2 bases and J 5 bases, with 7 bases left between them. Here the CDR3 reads CASSPGLNNEQFF. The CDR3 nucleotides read TGTGCCAGCTCACCAGGACTAAACAATGAGCAGTTCTTC.

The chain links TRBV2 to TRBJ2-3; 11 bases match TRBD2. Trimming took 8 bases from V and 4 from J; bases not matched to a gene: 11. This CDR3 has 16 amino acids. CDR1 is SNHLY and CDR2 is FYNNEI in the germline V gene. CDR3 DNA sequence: TGTGCCAGCCAGATTCGCACTAGCGGGAGTGCAGATACGCAGTATTTT. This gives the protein CASQIRTSGSADTQYF.

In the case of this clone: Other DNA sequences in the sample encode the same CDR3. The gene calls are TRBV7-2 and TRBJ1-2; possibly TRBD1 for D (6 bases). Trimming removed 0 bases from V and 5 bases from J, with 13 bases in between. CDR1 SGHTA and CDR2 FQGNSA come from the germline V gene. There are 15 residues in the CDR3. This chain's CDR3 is CASSLARDMGYGYTF. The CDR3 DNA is TGTGCCAGCAGCTTAGCACGGGACATGGGTTATGGCTACACCTTC.

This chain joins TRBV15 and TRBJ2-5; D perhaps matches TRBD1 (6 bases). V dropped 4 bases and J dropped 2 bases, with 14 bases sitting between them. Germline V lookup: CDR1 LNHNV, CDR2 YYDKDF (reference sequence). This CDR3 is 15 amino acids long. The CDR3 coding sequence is TGTGCCACCAGCAACCCGGGACAACTTCAAGAGACCCAGTACTTC. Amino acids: CATSNPGQLQETQYF.

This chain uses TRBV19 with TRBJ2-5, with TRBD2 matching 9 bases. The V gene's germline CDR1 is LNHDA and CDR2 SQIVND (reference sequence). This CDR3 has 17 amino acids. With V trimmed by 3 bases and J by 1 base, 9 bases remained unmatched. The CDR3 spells CASSIGKTSGFQETQYF. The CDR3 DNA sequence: TGTGCCAGTAGTATCGGGAAAACTAGCGGGTTCCAAGAGACCCAGTACTTC.

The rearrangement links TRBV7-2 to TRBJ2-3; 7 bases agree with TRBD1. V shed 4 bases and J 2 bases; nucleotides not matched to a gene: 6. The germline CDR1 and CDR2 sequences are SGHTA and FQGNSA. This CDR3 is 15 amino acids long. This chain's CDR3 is CASSSFGQATDTQYF. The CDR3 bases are TGTGCCAGCAGCTCCTTTGGACAGGCCACAGATACGCAGTATTTT.

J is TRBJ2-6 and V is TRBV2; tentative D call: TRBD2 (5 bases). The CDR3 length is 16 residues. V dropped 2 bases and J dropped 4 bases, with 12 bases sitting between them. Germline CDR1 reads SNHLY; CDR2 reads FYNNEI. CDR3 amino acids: CASSESGPKGANVLTF. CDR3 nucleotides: TGTGCCAGCAGTGAAAGCGGCCCCAAGGGGGCCAACGTCCTGACTTTC.

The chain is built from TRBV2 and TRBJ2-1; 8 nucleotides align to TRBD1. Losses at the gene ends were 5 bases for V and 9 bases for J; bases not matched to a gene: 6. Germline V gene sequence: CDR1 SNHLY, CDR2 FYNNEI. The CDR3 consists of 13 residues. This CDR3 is CASSLDRGTEQFF. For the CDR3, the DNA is TGTGCCAGCAGTCTCGACAGGGGAACTGAGCAGTTCTTC.

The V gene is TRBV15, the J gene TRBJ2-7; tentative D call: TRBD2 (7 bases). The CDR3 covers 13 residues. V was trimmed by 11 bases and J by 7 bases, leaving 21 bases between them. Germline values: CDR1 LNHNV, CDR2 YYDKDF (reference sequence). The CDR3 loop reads CAVIEGGAGEQYF. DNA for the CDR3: TGTGCCGTCATTGAGGGGGGGGCGGGGGAGCAGTACTTC.

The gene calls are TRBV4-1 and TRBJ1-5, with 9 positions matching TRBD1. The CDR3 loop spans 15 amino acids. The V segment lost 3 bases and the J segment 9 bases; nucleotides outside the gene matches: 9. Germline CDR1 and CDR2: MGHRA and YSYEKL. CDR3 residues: CASSHIQGAPWPQHF. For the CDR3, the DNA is TGCGCCAGCAGCCATATACAGGGGGCCCCGTGGCCCCAGCATTTT.

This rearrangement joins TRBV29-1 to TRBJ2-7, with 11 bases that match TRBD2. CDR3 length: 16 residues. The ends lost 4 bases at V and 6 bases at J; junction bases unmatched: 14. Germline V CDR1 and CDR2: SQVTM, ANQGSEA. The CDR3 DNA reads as TGCAGCGTTGTGGGACTAGCGGAGACCTACACCGGCGAGCAGTACTTC. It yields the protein CSVVGLAETYTGEQYF.

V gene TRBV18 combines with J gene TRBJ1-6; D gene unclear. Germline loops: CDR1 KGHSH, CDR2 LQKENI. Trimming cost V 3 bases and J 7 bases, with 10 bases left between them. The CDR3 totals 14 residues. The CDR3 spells CASSPLQQNSPLHF. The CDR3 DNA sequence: TGTGCCAGCTCACCCTTACAGCAGAATTCACCCCTCCACTTT.

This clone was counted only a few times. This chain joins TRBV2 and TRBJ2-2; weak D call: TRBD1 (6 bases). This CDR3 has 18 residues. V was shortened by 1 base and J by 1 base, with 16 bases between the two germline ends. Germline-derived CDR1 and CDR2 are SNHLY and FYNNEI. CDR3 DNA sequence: TGTGCCAGCAGTGAAGGGCCCGGGGACAATGAGAACACCGGGGAGCTGTTTTTT. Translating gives CASSEGPGDNENTGELFF. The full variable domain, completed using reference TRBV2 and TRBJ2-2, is EPEVTQTPSHQVTQMGQEVILRCVPISNHLYFYWYRQILGQKVEFLVSFYNNEISEKSEIFDDQFSVERPDGSNFTLKIRSTKLEDSAMYFCASSEGPGDNENTGELFFGEGSRLTVL.

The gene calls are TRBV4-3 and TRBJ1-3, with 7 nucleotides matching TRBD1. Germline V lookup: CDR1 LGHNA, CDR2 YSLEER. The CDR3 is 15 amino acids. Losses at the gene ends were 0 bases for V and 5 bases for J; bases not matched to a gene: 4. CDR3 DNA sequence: TGCGCCAGCAGCCAAGATAAGGGACAGAGAAACACCATATATTTT. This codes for CASSQDKGQRNTIYF.

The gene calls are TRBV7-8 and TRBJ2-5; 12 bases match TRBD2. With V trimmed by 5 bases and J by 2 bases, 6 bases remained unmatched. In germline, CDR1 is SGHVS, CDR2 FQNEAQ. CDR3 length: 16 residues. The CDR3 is CASSPGLAGFQETQYF. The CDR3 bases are TGTGCCAGCAGCCCAGGACTAGCGGGGTTTCAAGAGACCCAGTACTTC.

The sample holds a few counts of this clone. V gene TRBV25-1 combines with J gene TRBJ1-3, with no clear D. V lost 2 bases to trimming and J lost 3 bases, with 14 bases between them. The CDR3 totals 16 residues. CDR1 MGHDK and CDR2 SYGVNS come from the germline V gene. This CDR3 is CASSETGERFGNTIYF. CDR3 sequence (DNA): TGTGCCAGCAGTGAAACCGGGGAGCGATTTGGAAACACCATATATTTT.

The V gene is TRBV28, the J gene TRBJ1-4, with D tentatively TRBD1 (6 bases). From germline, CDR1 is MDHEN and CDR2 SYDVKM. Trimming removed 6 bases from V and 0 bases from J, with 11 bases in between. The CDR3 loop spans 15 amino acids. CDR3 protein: CASSGTSATNEKLFF. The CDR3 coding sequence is TGTGCCAGCAGCGGGACAAGCGCAACTAATGAAAAACTGTTTTTT.